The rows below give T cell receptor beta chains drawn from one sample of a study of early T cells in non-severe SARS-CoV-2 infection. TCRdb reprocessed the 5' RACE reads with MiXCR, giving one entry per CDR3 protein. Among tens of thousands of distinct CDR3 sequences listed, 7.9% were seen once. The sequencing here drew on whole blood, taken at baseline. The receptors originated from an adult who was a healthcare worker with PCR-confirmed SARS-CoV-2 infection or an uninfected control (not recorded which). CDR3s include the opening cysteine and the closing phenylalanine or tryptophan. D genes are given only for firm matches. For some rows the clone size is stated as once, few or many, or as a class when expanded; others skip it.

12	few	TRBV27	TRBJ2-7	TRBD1	TGTGCTACCAGGGGGATCTCCTACGAGCAGTACTTC	CATRGISYEQYF
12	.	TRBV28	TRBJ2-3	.	TGTGCCAGCAGCCAAACCCGGGATACGCAGTATTTT	CASSQTRDTQYF
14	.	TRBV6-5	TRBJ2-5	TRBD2	TGTGCCAGCAGTTACCGGACTAGGCAAGAGACCCAGTACTTC	CASSYRTRQETQYF
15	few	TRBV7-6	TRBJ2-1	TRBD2	TGTGCCAGCAGCTTTACTAGCGGCTTCTACAATGAGCAGTTCTTC	CASSFTSGFYNEQFF
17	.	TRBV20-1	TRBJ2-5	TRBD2	TGCAGTGTCCTAGTTGCAGGACTAGCTCGCGTCAGGGAGACCCAGTACTTC	CSVLVAGLARVRETQYF
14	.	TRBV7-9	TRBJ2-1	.	TGTGCCAGCAGCTTAGCGGAAGCTGGGAATGAGCAGTTCTTC	CASSLAEAGNEQFF
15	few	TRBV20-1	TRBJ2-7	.	TGCAGTGCTGTATACCCCAGCCCCGGGAGCTACGAGCAGTACTTC	CSAVYPSPGSYEQYF
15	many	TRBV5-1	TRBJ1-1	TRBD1	TGCGCCAGCAGTTTCGCCGGGACAGCTAACACTGAAGCTTTCTTT	CASSFAGTANTEAFF
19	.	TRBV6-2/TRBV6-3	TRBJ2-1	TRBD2	TGTGCCAGCAGTTACTTTAGACTAGCGGGGAAGTCCTCCTACAATGAGCAGTTCTTC	CASSYFRLAGKSSYNEQFF
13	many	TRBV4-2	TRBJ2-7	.	TGTGCCAGCAGCGAAGACGGGGGGCTCGAGCAGTACTTC	CASSEDGGLEQYF
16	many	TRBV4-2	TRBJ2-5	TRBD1	TGTGCCAGCAGCCAAGATGGGAACAGGGGTAGGGAGACCCAGTACTTC	CASSQDGNRGRETQYF
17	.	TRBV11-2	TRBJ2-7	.	TGTGCCAGCAGCGTTCTGGAGGGGAATTTAGCGAAGTACGAGCAGTACTTC	CASSVLEGNLAKYEQYF
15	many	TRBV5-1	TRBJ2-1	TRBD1	TGCGCCAGCAGCCGGACAGGGGATAGGGACAATGAGCAGTTCTTC	CASSRTGDRDNEQFF
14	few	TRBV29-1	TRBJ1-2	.	TGCAGCGTGACTGTTGTGGGCTTTGACTATGGCTACACCTTC	CSVTVVGFDYGYTF
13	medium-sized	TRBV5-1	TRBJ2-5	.	TGCGCCAGCAGCTTGGAGTACCAAGAGACCCAGTACTTC	CASSLEYQETQYF
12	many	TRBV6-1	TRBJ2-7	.	TGTGCCAGCAGTCACGGCTCCTACGAGCAGTACTTC	CASSHGSYEQYF
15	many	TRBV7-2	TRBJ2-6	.	TGTGCCAGCAGTCGGGACATTAGTGGGGCCAACGTCCTGACTTTC	CASSRDISGANVLTF
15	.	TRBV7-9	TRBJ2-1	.	TGTGCCAGCAGCCTCCCCGGGTCCACCTACAATGAGCAGTTCTTC	CASSLPGSTYNEQFF
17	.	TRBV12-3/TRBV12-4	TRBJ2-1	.	TGTGCCAGCAGTAGGGTACTTTCTAGGGGGTCCTACAATGAGCAGTTCTTC	CASSRVLSRGSYNEQFF
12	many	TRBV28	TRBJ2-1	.	TGTGCCAGCAGCCTTACCTCCAATGAGCAGTTCTTC	CASSLTSNEQFF
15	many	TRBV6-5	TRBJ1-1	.	TGTGCCAGCAGTTACGCGGCACGTCTTAACACTGAAGCTTTCTTT	CASSYAARLNTEAFF
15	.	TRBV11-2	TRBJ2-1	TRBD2	TGTGCCAGCAGCGCCTCTAGCGGGGGGGCCGATGAGCAGTTCTTC	CASSASSGGADEQFF
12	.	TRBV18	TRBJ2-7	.	TGTGCCAGCTCACCGGACTCAGGGGAGCAGTACTTC	CASSPDSGEQYF
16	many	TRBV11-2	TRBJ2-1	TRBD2	TGTGCCAGCAGCTTACAGGGACTAGCGACCTACAATGAGCAGTTCTTC	CASSLQGLATYNEQFF
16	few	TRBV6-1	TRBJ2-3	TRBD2	TGTGCCAGCAGTGAAGGTGGAGCGGGGGGGGTAGATACGCAGTATTTT	CASSEGGAGGVDTQYF
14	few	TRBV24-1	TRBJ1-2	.	TGTGCCACCAGTGATTTAGAACTCAACTATGGCTACACCTTC	CATSDLELNYGYTF
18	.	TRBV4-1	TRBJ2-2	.	TGCGCCAGCAGCCAAGATGAGGGGCCGTACTCTGGAACCGGGGAGCTGTTTTTT	CASSQDEGPYSGTGELFF
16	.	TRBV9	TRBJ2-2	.	TGTGCCAGCAGCCTCAGGGCGGGGATGAACACCGGGGAGCTGTTTTTT	CASSLRAGMNTGELFF
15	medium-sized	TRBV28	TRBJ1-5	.	TGTGCCAGCAGTTTTATGGGTTATAGCAATCAGCCCCAGCATTTT	CASSFMGYSNQPQHF
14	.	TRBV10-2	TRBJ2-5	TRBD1	TGCGCCAGCACCCAGGGGGCAGTGGGAGAGACCCAGTACTTC	CASTQGAVGETQYF
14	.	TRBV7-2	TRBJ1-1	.	TGTGCCAGCAGCCCAGGGTCTCTGAACACTGAAGCTTTCTTT	CASSPGSLNTEAFF
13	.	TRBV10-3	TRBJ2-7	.	TGTGCCATCAGTGACGGAAGCTCCTACGAGCAGTACTTC	CAISDGSSYEQYF
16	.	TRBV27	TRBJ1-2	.	TGTGCCAGCACCAACCTCTGGAGCCAGGGGAGCTATGGCTACACCTTC	CASTNLWSQGSYGYTF
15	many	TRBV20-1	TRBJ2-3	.	TGCAGTGCCCCGAGAGGGGGGGCGGGCACAGATACGCAGTATTTT	CSAPRGGAGTDTQYF
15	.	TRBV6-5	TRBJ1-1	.	TGTGCCAGCAACGTCATGGGGCCCATGAACACTGAAGCTTTCTTT	CASNVMGPMNTEAFF
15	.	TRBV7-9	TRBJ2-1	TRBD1	TGTGCCAGCAGCCCAACAGGGGGGCCATTTGGTGAGCAGTTCTTC	CASSPTGGPFGEQFF
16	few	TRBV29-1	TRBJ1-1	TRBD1	TGCAGCGTTGAATCCCCCCTACAGGGGGTGGACACTGAAGCTTTCTTT	CSVESPLQGVDTEAFF
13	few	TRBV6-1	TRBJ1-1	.	TGTGCCAGCAGAAATTTACGTGACACTGAAGCTTTCTTT	CASRNLRDTEAFF
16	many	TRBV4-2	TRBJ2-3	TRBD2	TGTGCCAGCAGCCAAGGGACTAGCGGGGGGGCAGATACGCAGTATTTT	CASSQGTSGGADTQYF
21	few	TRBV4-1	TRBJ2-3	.	TGCGCCAGCAGCCAAGAGTCGGAACGGGGGGCGAACCTTTTACACACAGATACGCAGTATTTT	CASSQESERGANLLHTDTQYF
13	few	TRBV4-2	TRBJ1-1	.	TGTGCCAGCAGTCTCGGCGGGATCACTGAAGCTTTCTTT	CASSLGGITEAFF
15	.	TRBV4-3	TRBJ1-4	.	TGCGCCAGCAGCCAAGGACAGGTTTTAAATGAAAAACTGTTTTTT	CASSQGQVLNEKLFF
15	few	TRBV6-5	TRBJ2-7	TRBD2	TGTGCCAGCAGCCCTCCGGGACTAAGGATACACGAGCAGTACTTC	CASSPPGLRIHEQYF
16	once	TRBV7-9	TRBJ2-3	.	TGTGCCAGCAGCCCGCGGACAGTTATCAGCACAGATACGCAGTATTTT	CASSPRTVISTDTQYF
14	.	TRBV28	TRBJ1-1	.	TGTGCCAGCAGTTTGGTCAGGGAGGGCACTGACGCTTTCTTT	CASSLVREGTDAFF
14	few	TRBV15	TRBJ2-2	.	TGTGCCACCGGGGAGGACTTGAACACCGGGGAGCTGTTTTTT	CATGEDLNTGELFF
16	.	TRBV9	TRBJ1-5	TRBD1	TGTGCCAGCAGCCCCCACCCGACAGGGCAGCTTCAGCCCCAGCATTTT	CASSPHPTGQLQPQHF
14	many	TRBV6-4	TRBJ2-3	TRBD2	TGTGCCAGCAGTAGCGGGGGGGCCGGAGATACGCAGTATTTT	CASSSGGAGDTQYF
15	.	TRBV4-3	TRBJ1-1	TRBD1	TGCGCCAGCAGCCTCTCGGACAGGGTAGACACTGAAGCTTTCTTT	CASSLSDRVDTEAFF
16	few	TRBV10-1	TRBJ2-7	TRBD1	TGCGCCAGCAGTGAGTCGTGGGGGACAGACCCATACGAGCAGTACTTC	CASSESWGTDPYEQYF
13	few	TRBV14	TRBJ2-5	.	TGTGCCAGCAGCCAAGATTTAGGCGGGACCCAGTACTTC	CASSQDLGGTQYF
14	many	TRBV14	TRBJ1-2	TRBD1	TGTGCCAGCAGCCAGGGGACAGGGAACTATGGCTACACCTTC	CASSQGTGNYGYTF
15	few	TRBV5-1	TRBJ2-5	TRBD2	TGCGCCAGCAGCTTGGGGGAGGGTTTCCAAGAGACCCAGTACTTC	CASSLGEGFQETQYF